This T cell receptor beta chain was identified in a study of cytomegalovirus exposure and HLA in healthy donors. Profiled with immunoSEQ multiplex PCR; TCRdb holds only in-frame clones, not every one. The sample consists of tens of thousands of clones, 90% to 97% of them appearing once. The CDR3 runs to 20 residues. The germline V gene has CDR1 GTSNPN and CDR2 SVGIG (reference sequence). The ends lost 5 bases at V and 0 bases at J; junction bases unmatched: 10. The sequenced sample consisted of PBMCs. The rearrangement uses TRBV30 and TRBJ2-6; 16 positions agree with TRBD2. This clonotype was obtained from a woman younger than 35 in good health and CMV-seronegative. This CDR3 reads CAWDRPGLAGGHSGANVLTF. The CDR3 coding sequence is TGTGCCTGGGACAGACCGGGACTAGCGGGGGGGCACTCTGGGGCCAACGTCCTGACTTTC. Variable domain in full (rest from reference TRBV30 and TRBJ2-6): SQTIHQWPATLVQPVGSPLSLECTVEGTSNPNLYWYRQAAGRGLQLLFYSVGIGQISSEVPQNLSASRPQDRQFILSSKKLLLSDSGFYLCAWDRPGLAGGHSGANVLTFGAGSRLTVL.